This entry lists 19 T cell receptor beta chains sequenced from one sample in a study of T cell changes during pregnancy in multiple sclerosis. The protocol was immunoSEQ multiplex PCR, while the TCRdb copy is restricted to in-frame clones and leaves out a portion. The sample has approximately 100,000 clones; roughly nine tenths are singletons. The sequencing used peripheral blood, collected after pregnancy. The receptors shown here come from a female donor with multiple sclerosis, enrolled in a pregnancy study.

This rearrangement joins TRBV4-2 to TRBJ2-3; a possible D gene is TRBD2 (7 bases). Per the germline V gene, CDR1 is LGHNA and CDR2 is YNFKEQ. CDR3 size: 15 residues. Trimming left V 0 bases short and J 8 bases short, with 15 bases between. CDR3 DNA sequence: TGTGCCAGCAGCCAAGAAAGGGGGGGCGGGGGTACGCAGTATTTT. Translated, it gives CASSQERGGGGTQYF.

The chain has TRBV5-1 and TRBJ2-1; 8 positions agree with TRBD2. Trimming cost V 0 bases and J 7 bases; bases outside gene matches: 9. Germline CDR1 is SGHRS and CDR2 is YFSETQ. The CDR3 length is 16 residues. The CDR3 is CASSLEMGTSQNEQFF. The DNA of the CDR3 is TGCGCCAGCAGCTTGGAAATGGGGACTAGTCAAAATGAGCAGTTCTTC.

The V call is TRBV6-6, the J call TRBJ2-7, with TRBD1 matching over 7 bases. With 5 bases clipped from V and 6 bases from J, the junction kept 10 bases outside the gene matches. This CDR3 has 14 residues. Germline assignment: CDR1 MNHNY and CDR2 SVGAGI (reference sequence). DNA for the CDR3: TGTGCCAGCAGTACCCTCCGACAGGGAAGCGAGCAGTACTTC. Translation: CASSTLRQGSEQYF.

This chain's CDR3 is CATSLRFTDTQYF. The CDR3 region has the DNA TGTGCCACCAGCCTTCGGTTCACAGATACGCAGTATTTT. The V call is TRBV15, the J call TRBJ2-3; unclear D gene. The CDR3 length is 13 residues. Germline CDR1 is LNHNV and CDR2 is YYDKDF (reference sequence). The V end lost 5 bases, the J end lost 2 bases, and 8 bases lay between the germline ends.

The rearrangement joins TRBV7-9 to TRBJ2-1, with D maybe TRBD1 (5 bases). The ends were cut back, 3 bases at V and 6 bases at J, with 12 bases in the middle. There are 14 residues in the CDR3. From germline, CDR1 is SEHNR and CDR2 FQNEAQ (reference sequence). CDR3 region: CASSFDRQVNEQFF. CDR3 DNA sequence: TGTGCCAGCAGCTTCGACAGACAAGTCAATGAGCAGTTCTTC.

The chain combines TRBV6-1 with TRBJ1-5; no reliable D call. Trimming removed 4 bases at V and 9 bases at J, with 10 bases between. In germline, CDR1 is MNHNS, CDR2 SASEGT. The CDR3 is 12 residues long. Here the CDR3 DNA reads TGTGCCAGCAGTGTCGGTGGGAGGCCCCAGCATTTT. This sequence encodes CASSVGGRPQHF.

This clone was observed a single time. The chain employs TRBV7-9 and TRBJ2-7; TRBD2 might be the D (5 bases). Germline V gives CDR1 SEHNR, CDR2 FQNEAQ (reference sequence). V was shortened by 10 bases and J by 4 bases, with 20 bases between the two germline ends. This CDR3 comprises 14 residues. CDR3 in DNA: TGTGCCACCGGACTCAAGGAAGGAGGTTACGAGCAGTACTTC. This codes for CATGLKEGGYEQYF.

This clone occurred once. V is TRBV6-5 and J is TRBJ1-2, with D possibly matching TRBD1 (5 bases). The CDR3 runs 15 residues. V dropped 1 base and J dropped 1 base, with 10 bases sitting between them. Germline V gene data show CDR1 as MNHEY and CDR2 as SVGAGI. CDR3 amino acids: CASSYLGRVNYGYTF. DNA of the CDR3: TGTGCCAGCAGTTACTTGGGCAGGGTTAACTATGGCTACACCTTC.

The CDR3 nucleotides are TGTGCCAGCAGCTGGGGGGGAGGTTTAGGTGGCTACACCTTC. It encodes CASSWGGGLGGYTF. This chain uses TRBV7-8 with TRBJ1-2; a possible D gene is TRBD1 (5 bases). CDR3 size: 14 residues. With 4 bases removed from V and 7 bases from J, the gap between germline ends came to 16 bases. The germline V gene has CDR1 SGHVS and CDR2 FQNEAQ.

The chain has TRBV4-1 and TRBJ1-1; the D gene is possibly TRBD1 (6 bases). The CDR3 runs 15 residues. V lost 0 bases and J lost 3, with 11 bases in between. CDR1 MGHRA and CDR2 YSYEKL come from the germline V gene. Written as DNA, the CDR3 is TGCGCCAGCAGCCAAGAGGCAGGGGACCACACTGAAGCTTTCTTT. Its translation: CASSQEAGDHTEAFF.

The chain links TRBV7-3 to TRBJ2-1; TRBD2 agrees at 7 bases. After removal of 4 bases from V and 5 bases from J, the junction contained 8 bases not matched to a gene. This CDR3 is 15 amino acids long. Per the germline V gene, CDR1 is SGHTA and CDR2 is FQGTGA. The CDR3 loop reads CASSSRGRGDNEQFF. The CDR3 DNA reads as TGTGCCAGCAGCTCTCGCGGGAGAGGGGACAATGAGCAGTTCTTC.

J is TRBJ2-3 and V is TRBV10-3, with 8 bases lining up with TRBD2. This CDR3 comprises 14 residues. Losses at the gene ends were 6 bases for V and 6 bases for J; bases not matched to a gene: 8. Germline-derived CDR1 and CDR2 are ENHRY and SYGVKD. The CDR3 DNA reads as TGTGCCATCAGCCCGCGGGGGGTCTCTGATACGCAGTATTTT. Translating gives CAISPRGVSDTQYF.

This chain joins TRBV2 and TRBJ2-6; no clear D gene. This CDR3 has 16 residues. CDR1 and CDR2 from the germline V gene are SNHLY and FYNNEI. Trimming pared 5 bases from V and 0 bases from J, leaving 11 bases between. CDR3 nucleotides: TGTGCCAGCAGTCGGTTGATGCCCTCTGGGGCCAACGTCCTGACTTTC. Encoded protein: CASSRLMPSGANVLTF.

This clone was seen only once. This rearrangement joins TRBV6-6 to TRBJ2-7, with 10 bases that match TRBD1. V lost 6 bases to trimming and J lost 1 base; unmatched junction nucleotides: 6. Germline V gene data show CDR1 as MNHNY and CDR2 as SVGAGI (reference sequence). This CDR3 is built from 15 residues. This CDR3 reads CASRPPGQGSYEQYF. The CDR3 DNA follows: TGTGCCAGCAGGCCCCCGGGACAGGGGTCCTACGAGCAGTACTTC.

This rearrangement joins TRBV5-1 to TRBJ2-5; D possibly corresponds to TRBD2 (6 bases). V lost 1 base, J lost 9 bases, and 19 bases lay in between. The germline CDR1 and CDR2 sequences are SGHRS and YFSETQ. The CDR3 loop spans 15 amino acids. This CDR3 is CASSLLEGMATAQYF. CDR3 bases: TGCGCCAGCAGCTTGTTGGAGGGTATGGCAACGGCCCAGTACTTC.

This chain connects TRBV5-4 to TRBJ2-2, with 7 bases fitting TRBD1. The CDR3 sequence is 18 residues long. V lost 0 bases, J lost 0 bases, and 8 bases stayed unmatched. Germline lookup yields CDR1 SGHNT and CDR2 YYREEE (reference sequence). CDR3 nucleotide sequence: TGTGCCAGCAGCTTGGGACAGGGTATCAGAGCGAACACCGGGGAGCTGTTTTTT. Translated: CASSLGQGIRANTGELFF. The entire variable domain, with the rest obtained from reference TRBV5-4 and TRBJ2-2, is as follows: ETGVTQSPTHLIKTRGQQVTLRCSSQSGHNTVSWYQQALGQGPQFIFQYYREEENGRGNFPPRFSGLQFPNYSSELNVNALELDDSALYLCASSLGQGIRANTGELFFGEGSRLTVL.

V is TRBV9 and J is TRBJ1-3; 10 nucleotides agree with TRBD1. V lost 0 bases, J lost 8 bases, and 5 bases stayed unmatched. This CDR3 has 15 amino acids. CDR1 is SGDLS, CDR2 YYNGEE, per germline. The CDR3 reads CASSVALGQGDTIYF. CDR3 nucleotide sequence: TGTGCCAGCAGCGTAGCCCTCGGACAGGGGGACACCATATATTTT. The full variable domain, its missing parts supplied by reference TRBV9 and TRBJ1-3, is DSGVTQTPKHLITATGQRVTLRCSPRSGDLSVYWYQQSLDQGLQFLIQYYNGEERAKGNILERFSAQQFPDLHSELNLSSLELGDSALYFCASSVALGQGDTIYFGEGSWLTVV.

The chain employs TRBV28 and TRBJ2-5, with D possibly TRBD2 on 5 matching bases. The CDR3 covers 12 residues. From germline, CDR1 is MDHEN and CDR2 SYDVKM. V lost 2 bases and J 5 bases, leaving 6 bases between the germline ends. CDR3 coding DNA: TGTGCCAGCAGTTTAACGGGGGAGACCCAGTACTTC. Translating it yields CASSLTGETQYF.

The chain employs TRBV2 and TRBJ1-1; D remains ambiguous. From germline, CDR1 is SNHLY and CDR2 FYNNEI. The V and J ends lost 1 base and 0 bases respectively, with 6 bases between them. The CDR3 covers 14 residues. DNA for the CDR3: TGTGCCAGCAGTGAAGTAACGGTGAACACTGAAGCTTTCTTT. It codes for CASSEVTVNTEAFF.